This TCR beta chain was obtained from a study of technical replicates of blood from several donors. TCRdb keeps only in-frame clones here, not all; method: immunoSEQ multiplex PCR. The sample lists around 83,000 clones, about 92% occurring once. Germline V lookup: CDR1 SGDLS, CDR2 YYNGEE. This CDR3 has 16 residues. The V and J ends lost 0 bases and 6 bases, in that order; junction bases with no gene match: 7. The chain uses TRBV9 and TRBJ2-3; 10 positions agree with TRBD2. This TCR derives from a human donor in good health. The sample consisted of T cells isolated from PBMCs. The CDR3 nucleotides are TGTGCCAGCAGCGTAGGAAGCGGGGGGGTCTGGGATACGCAGTATTTT. Its translation: CASSVGSGGVWDTQYF.